This T cell receptor (beta chain) was sequenced during a study of blood T cell repertoires in COVID-19. Study-level background: Sites across the United States, Italy and Spain contributed samples from acute and convalescent COVID-19. T cells, B-cell-depleted T cells, or PBMCs supplied cDNA or gDNA.

While infection was still active, Seattle patients were enrolled and then followed longitudinally. The V gene's germline CDR1 is GTSNPN and CDR2 SVGIG (reference sequence). Deletions cut 4 bases from V and 1 base from J, with 11 bases between. The CDR3 covers 14 residues. Under the authors' procedure: By means of reference gene primer amplification, nucleated cell counts were estimated. Method: immunoSEQ multiplex PCR; TCRdb's copy keeps in-frame clones and lacks some. The V and J calls and clone size come from that table; D and trimming were worked out from the DNA. The table records more than 350,000 clones, around 87% of them present only once.

The sequencing sample was made of peripheral blood. The receptor was isolated from a woman in her 30s with COVID-19, enrolled during active disease. This chain uses TRBV30 with TRBJ2-1; a weak D match, TRBD2 (6 bases). CDR3 sequence: CAWIPGLSYNEQFF. Here the CDR3 DNA reads TGTGCCTGGATCCCGGGACTTTCCTACAATGAGCAGTTCTTC.